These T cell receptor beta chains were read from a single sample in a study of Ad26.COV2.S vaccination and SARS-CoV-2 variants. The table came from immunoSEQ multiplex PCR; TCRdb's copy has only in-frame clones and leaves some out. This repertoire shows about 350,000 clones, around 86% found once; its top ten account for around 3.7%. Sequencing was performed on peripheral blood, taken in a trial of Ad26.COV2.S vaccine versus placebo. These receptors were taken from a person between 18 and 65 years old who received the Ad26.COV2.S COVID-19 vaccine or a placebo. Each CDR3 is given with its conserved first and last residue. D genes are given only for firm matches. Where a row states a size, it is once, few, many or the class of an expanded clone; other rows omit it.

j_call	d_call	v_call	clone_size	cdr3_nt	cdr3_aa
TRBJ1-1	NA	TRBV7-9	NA	TGTGCCAGCAGCCCGGGACTGATCAACACTGAAGCTTTCTTT	CASSPGLINTEAFF
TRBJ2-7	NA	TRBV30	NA	TGTGCCTGGAGTGGGGTCTTCTACGAGCAGTACTTC	CAWSGVFYEQYF
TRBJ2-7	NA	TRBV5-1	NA	TGCGCCAGCAGCTCACACCGCTACGAGCAGTACTTC	CASSSHRYEQYF
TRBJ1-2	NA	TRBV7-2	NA	TGTGCCAGCAGCTTAAAAGGGGACTATGGCTACACCTTC	CASSLKGDYGYTF
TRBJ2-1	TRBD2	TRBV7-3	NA	TGTGCCAGCAGTCCCCACAGCGGGGGGGCCTACAATGAGCAGTTCTTC	CASSPHSGGAYNEQFF
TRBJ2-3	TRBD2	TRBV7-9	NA	TGTGCCAGCAGTCCCACTAGCGCGGTCACAGATACGCAGTATTTT	CASSPTSAVTDTQYF
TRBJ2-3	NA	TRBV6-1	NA	TGTGCCAGCAGTGAATGGGGGGCTTGGACTAGCACAGATACGCAGTATTTT	CASSEWGAWTSTDTQYF
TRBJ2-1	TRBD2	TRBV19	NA	TGTGCCAGTAGAAAGCCCGAAGCGGGGGGTGAGAATGAGCAGTTCTTC	CASRKPEAGGENEQFF
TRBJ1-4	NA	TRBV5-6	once	TGTGCCAGCAAGTCCTGGGGCTCTGAAAAACTGTTTTTT	CASKSWGSEKLFF
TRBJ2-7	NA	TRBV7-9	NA	TGTGCCAGCAGCTTAGCCCGACCCGGGACATTAAGCTCCTACGAGCAGTACTTC	CASSLARPGTLSSYEQYF
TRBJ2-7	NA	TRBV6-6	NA	TGTGCCAGCGGTCCGCTCTCCTCCTACGAGCAGTACTTC	CASGPLSSYEQYF
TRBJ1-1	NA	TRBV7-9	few	TGTGCCAGCAGCTTACCAGGGAACACTGAAGCTTTCTTT	CASSLPGNTEAFF
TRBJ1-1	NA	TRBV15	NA	TGTGCCACCAGCAGAGATTTCACTGAAGCTTTCTTT	CATSRDFTEAFF
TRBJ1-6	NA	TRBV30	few	TGTGCCGCTTCCGGGACCTCCAATTCACCCCTCCACTTT	CAASGTSNSPLHF
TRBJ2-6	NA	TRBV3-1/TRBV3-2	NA	TGTGCCAGCAGCCATTCTGGGGCCAACGTCCTGACTTTC	CASSHSGANVLTF
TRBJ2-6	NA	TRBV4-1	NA	TGCGCCAGCAGCCAAGAGCTCTTGCCGAGTGGGGCCAACGTCCTGACTTTC	CASSQELLPSGANVLTF
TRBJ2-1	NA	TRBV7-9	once	TGTGCCAGCAGCTTGGAGGGTTTGGAGCAGTTCTTC	CASSLEGLEQFF
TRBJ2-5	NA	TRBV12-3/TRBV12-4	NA	TGTGCCTCATCAGGTGTAGAAGAGACCCAGTACTTC	CASSGVEETQYF
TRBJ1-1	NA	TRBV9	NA	TGTGCCAGCAGCGTGGGAAAGGGACATTCGGAAGCTTTCTTT	CASSVGKGHSEAFF
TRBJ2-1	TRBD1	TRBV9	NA	TGTGCCAGCAGCGCAATGGGACAGGGGTTTTTAGATGAGCAGTTCTTC	CASSAMGQGFLDEQFF
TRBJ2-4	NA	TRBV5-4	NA	TGTGCCAGCAGCTTAAGGCAGCAAAACATTCAGTACTTC	CASSLRQQNIQYF
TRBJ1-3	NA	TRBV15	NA	TGTGCCACCAGCGCAGCGACACGGGCTGGAAACACCATATATTTT	CATSAATRAGNTIYF
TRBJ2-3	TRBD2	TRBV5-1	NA	TGCGCCAGCAGCTCTAGCGGGGGAGCGGATACGCAGTATTTT	CASSSSGGADTQYF
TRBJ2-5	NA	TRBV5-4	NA	TGTGCCAGCAGCTTGGGACAGCCCATGAAGCTCTACTTC	CASSLGQPMKLYF
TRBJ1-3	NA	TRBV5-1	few	TGCGCCAGCAGCTGGGACGATAGACTGTTGAGTGGAAACACCATATATTTT	CASSWDDRLLSGNTIYF
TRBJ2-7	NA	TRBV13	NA	TGTGCCAGCAGCTTAGGGGGGGGCCTTGAGCAGTACTTC	CASSLGGGLEQYF
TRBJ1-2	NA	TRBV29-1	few	TGCAGCGTGGGGCACGGACGAAGGGATGGCTACACCTTC	CSVGHGRRDGYTF
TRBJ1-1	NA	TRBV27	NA	TGTGCCAGCAGTCAGGTCCCCCCCGCAGGCGGAGTAACCCGGAACACTGAAGCTTTCTTT	CASSQVPPAGGVTRNTEAFF
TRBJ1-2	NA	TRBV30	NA	TGTGCCTGGAGTCAGTCTTTAGCTAACTATGGCTACACCTTC	CAWSQSLANYGYTF
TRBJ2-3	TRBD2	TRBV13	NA	TGTGCCAGCAGCCTACCCCTAGCGGGGGCGGCAGATACGCAGTATTTT	CASSLPLAGAADTQYF
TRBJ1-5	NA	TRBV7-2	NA	TGTGCCAGCCAATTTTATAGCAATCAGCCCCAGCATTTT	CASQFYSNQPQHF
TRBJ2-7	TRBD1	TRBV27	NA	TGTGCCAGCGGGACAGGGGGCGCGTACGAGCAGTACTTC	CASGTGGAYEQYF
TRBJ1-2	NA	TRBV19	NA	TGTGCCAGTAGTATGTCGGGGGGCAACTATGGCTACACCTTC	CASSMSGGNYGYTF
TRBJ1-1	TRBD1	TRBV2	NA	TGTGCCAGCAGTGAAGTGGGACCGGGACAGGGCGCTGAAGCTTTCTTT	CASSEVGPGQGAEAFF
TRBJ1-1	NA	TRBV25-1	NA	TGTGCCAGCAGTGGATACTCGGGGAACACTGAAGCTTTCTTT	CASSGYSGNTEAFF
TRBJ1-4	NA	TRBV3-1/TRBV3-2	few	TGTGCCAGCAGCCAAGATAGCGAAAAACTGTTTTTT	CASSQDSEKLFF
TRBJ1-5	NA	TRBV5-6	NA	TGTGCCAGCAGCTTGGGGCATAGCAATCAGCCCCAGCATTTT	CASSLGHSNQPQHF
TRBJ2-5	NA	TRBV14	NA	TGTGCCAGCAGCCAAGACGCCGGGTTAGAGACCCAGTACTTC	CASSQDAGLETQYF
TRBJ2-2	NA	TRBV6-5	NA	TGTGCCAGCAGTTACTCGAGACAGGCGAACACCGGGGAGCTGTTTTTT	CASSYSRQANTGELFF
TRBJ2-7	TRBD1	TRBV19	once	TGTGCCAGTAGTATAGTATCCGGGACAGGGGTTAACGAGCAGTACTTC	CASSIVSGTGVNEQYF
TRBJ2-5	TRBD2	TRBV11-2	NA	TGTGCCAGCAGCGCGGGACTAGCTAGAGAGACCCAGTACTTC	CASSAGLARETQYF
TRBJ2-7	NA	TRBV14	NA	TGTGCCAGCAGCCAAGAAGCAGGTACTTCCTACGAGCAGTACTTC	CASSQEAGTSYEQYF
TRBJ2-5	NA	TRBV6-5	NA	TGTGCCGCAGGGGATCGAGAGACCCAGTACTTC	CAAGDRETQYF
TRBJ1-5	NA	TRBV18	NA	TGTGCCAGCTCACTAGGGACGGGCGATAGCAATCAGCCCCAGCATTTT	CASSLGTGDSNQPQHF
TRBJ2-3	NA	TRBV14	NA	TGTGCCAGCAGCCCCCCTTTGATCGGTTCTAGCACAGATACGCAGTATTTT	CASSPPLIGSSTDTQYF
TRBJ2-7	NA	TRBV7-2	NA	TGTGCCAGCAGCTTAGGGTCGGAGGCTGGATACGAGCAGTACTTC	CASSLGSEAGYEQYF
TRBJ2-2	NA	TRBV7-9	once	TGTGCCAGCAGCTTGGAGGCGGGGGAGCTGTTTTTT	CASSLEAGELFF